The next 20 T cell receptor beta chains were all read from a single sample in a study of T cell responses to AZD1222 COVID-19 vaccine. Assay used: immunoSEQ multiplex PCR; TCRdb lists only in-frame clones, some missing. The sample has about 120,000 clones, around 86% seen once. The sample in question was peripheral blood, obtained 28 days after the second AZD1222 dose. Receptors originate from an adult who received the AZD1222 COVID-19 vaccine.

In the case of this clone: This CDR3 is also generated by other DNA sequences in the sample. This chain uses TRBV6-2 or TRBV6-3 with TRBJ1-4, with 11 nucleotides matching TRBD1. The CDR3 runs 14 residues. CDR1 MNHEY and CDR2 SVGEGT come from the germline V gene. Trimming at V came to 2 bases and at J to 7 bases, leaving 0 bases not matched to a gene. The CDR3 DNA follows: TGTGCCAGCAGTTACGGGACAGGGGGTGAAAAACTGTTTTTT. Translating it yields CASSYGTGGEKLFF.

The chain has TRBV30 and TRBJ1-6; D gene ambiguous. Trimming left V 2 bases short and J 3 bases short, with 8 bases between. This CDR3 spans 14 amino acids. In germline, CDR1 is GTSNPN, CDR2 SVGIG (reference sequence). The CDR3 here is CAWSFASYNSPLHF. DNA for the CDR3: TGTGCCTGGAGTTTCGCCAGCTATAATTCACCCCTCCACTTT.

This chain connects TRBV6-5 to TRBJ1-1, with a tentative D call TRBD1 (6 bases). V lost 10 bases to trimming and J lost 4 bases, with 16 bases between them. Germline V gene data show CDR1 as MNHEY and CDR2 as SVGAGI. The CDR3 has 13 residues. The CDR3 nucleotides read TGTGCCACGGGGGGGCGGAGAACCACTGAAGCTTTCTTT. It yields the protein CATGGRRTTEAFF.

The chain joins TRBV4-1 to TRBJ1-1; D ambiguous. V was pared by 3 bases and J by 4 bases, with 15 bases between. The CDR3 is 15 amino acids. Looked up from germline, CDR1 is MGHRA and CDR2 is YSYEKL. The CDR3: CASSHQREVATEAFF. In DNA form, the CDR3 reads TGCGCCAGCAGCCACCAACGCGAGGTTGCCACTGAAGCTTTCTTT.

V is TRBV2 and J is TRBJ2-7, with D perhaps TRBD1 (6 bases). The CDR3 runs to 12 residues. Trimming pared 6 bases from V and 2 bases from J, leaving 8 bases between. Germline CDR1 and CDR2: SNHLY and FYNNEI. CDR3 sequence reads: CASRGDTYEQYF. As DNA, the CDR3 is TGTGCCAGCAGGGGGGACACCTACGAGCAGTACTTC.

V is TRBV5-1 and J is TRBJ2-5; unclear D gene. CDR3 length equals 15 residues. The germline V and J ends were trimmed by 2 bases and 5 bases, with 16 bases remaining between them. The germline CDR1 and CDR2 sequences are SGHRS and YFSETQ. The CDR3 loop reads CASSLQTDPLETQYF. The CDR3 DNA follows: TGCGCCAGCAGCTTACAAACTGACCCTTTGGAGACCCAGTACTTC. Supplemented by reference TRBV5-1 and TRBJ2-5, the full variable domain reads KAGVTQTPRYLIKTRGQQVTLSCSPISGHRSVSWYQQTPGQGLQFLFEYFSETQRNKGNFPGRFSGRQFSNSRSEMNVSTLELGDSALYLCASSLQTDPLETQYFGPGTRLLVL.

This chain uses TRBV5-1 with TRBJ1-1; D unclear. The CDR3 contains 13 residues. CDR1 and CDR2 from the germline V gene are SGHRS and YFSETQ. The germline V and J ends were trimmed by 0 bases and 9 bases, with 12 bases remaining between them. CDR3 sequence (DNA): TGCGCCAGCAGCTTGGAATTGGCCGGGAAAGCTTTCTTT. Translating gives CASSLELAGKAFF.

The chain is built from TRBV27 and TRBJ1-2; no clear D. Germline-derived CDR1 and CDR2 are MNHEY and SMNVEV (reference sequence). The CDR3 runs 16 residues. The V end was cut by 3 bases, the J end by 2 bases, with 16 bases between. CDR3 nucleotides: TGTGCCAGCAGTTTTAGTAAGGGAGGTGGCAACTATGGCTACACCTTC. This translates into CASSFSKGGGNYGYTF.

The CDR3 bases are TGTGCCTGGAGTGTGGGTGTCCCCCTCCACTTT. Amino acids: CAWSVGVPLHF. The rearrangement joins TRBV30 to TRBJ1-6; D gene ambiguous. With 0 bases removed from V and 13 bases from J, the gap between germline ends came to 7 bases. CDR1 and CDR2 (germline): GTSNPN, SVGIG (reference sequence). The CDR3 runs to 11 residues.

This clone was counted once. The CDR3 region has the DNA TGCGCCAGCAGCGGAACAGGGGGAAAAGACAATGAGCAGTTCTTC. Its protein is CASSGTGGKDNEQFF. This chain joins TRBV5-1 and TRBJ2-1; 8 bases fit TRBD1. CDR1 is SGHRS, CDR2 YFSETQ, per germline. The CDR3 spans 15 residues. The J segment lost 5 bases and the V segment lost 4 bases, leaving 8 bases of the junction unmatched.

The chain recombines TRBV5-6 with TRBJ1-5; 7 nucleotides match TRBD1. The CDR3 runs 13 residues. In germline, CDR1 is SGHDT, CDR2 YYEEEE. Unmatched junction bases numbered 2, after V lost 4 bases and J lost 4 bases. Written as DNA, the CDR3 is TGTGCCAGCAGCCAGACAGGGAATCAGCCCCAGCATTTT. Translation gives CASSQTGNQPQHF. Variable domain in full (rest from reference TRBV5-6 and TRBJ1-5): DAGVTQSPTHLIKTRGQQVTLRCSPKSGHDTVSWYQQALGQGPQFIFQYYEEEERQRGNFPDRFSGHQFPNYSSELNVNALLLGDSALYLCASSQTGNQPQHFGDGTRLSIL.

This clone is a singleton in its sample. This sequence joins TRBV5-5 and TRBJ1-4; D not certain. Looked up from germline, CDR1 is SGHKS and CDR2 is YYEKEE (reference sequence). CDR3 length equals 14 residues. The germline V and J ends were trimmed by 2 bases and 4 bases, with 9 bases remaining between them. The CDR3 spells CASSLSGLNEKLFF. The CDR3 DNA follows: TGTGCCAGCAGCTTATCCGGCCTTAATGAAAAACTGTTTTTT.

J is TRBJ1-1 and V is TRBV19, with TRBD1 as a possible D gene (5 bases). Trimming shortened V by 0 bases and J by 1 base, and 9 bases separated the two germline ends. This CDR3 contains 15 residues. Germline V lookup: CDR1 LNHDA, CDR2 SQIVND (reference sequence). The CDR3, as DNA: TGTGCCAGTAGTATAGAGTTCGGGGGGAACACTGAAGCTTTCTTT. It codes for CASSIEFGGNTEAFF.

This clone was observed a few times. The chain recombines TRBV11-2 with TRBJ2-5, with D tentatively TRBD1 or TRBD2 (5 bases each). V gave up 7 bases and J gave up 5 bases, with 17 bases separating them. The CDR3 sequence is 14 residues long. Germline V gene sequence: CDR1 SGHAT, CDR2 FQNNGV. CDR3 nucleotide sequence: TGTGCCAGCACCCCCAAGGCCTGGGGGGAGACCCAGTACTTC. This translates into CASTPKAWGETQYF.

This clone was observed a single time. This chain links TRBV19 with TRBJ1-6, with D perhaps TRBD1 (5 bases). This CDR3 contains 15 residues. Looked up from germline, CDR1 is LNHDA and CDR2 is SQIVND (reference sequence). V shed 4 bases and J shed 5 bases, with 12 bases lying between them. CDR3 sequence: CASSTSGTHNSPLHF. In DNA, the CDR3 is TGTGCCAGTAGTACCTCCGGGACCCATAATTCACCCCTCCACTTT.

In this sample, this clone turned up a few times. V gene TRBV28 combines with J gene TRBJ1-2, with D perhaps matching TRBD1 (5 bases). The CDR3 length is 17 residues. Trimming took 6 bases from V and 4 from J, leaving 24 bases between them. The germline CDR1 and CDR2 sequences are MDHEN and SYDVKM. The CDR3: CASRSYQRQGFTYGYTF. CDR3 in DNA: TGTGCCAGCAGAAGCTATCAACGGCAGGGCTTTACCTATGGCTACACCTTC.

This clone was detected once. The chain has TRBV19 and TRBJ2-7; TRBD1 agrees at 7 bases. This CDR3 is built from 15 residues. Germline trimming cut 5 bases from V and 3 bases from J; bases unmatched to any gene: 10. From germline, CDR1 is LNHDA and CDR2 SQIVND (reference sequence). CDR3 in DNA: TGTGCCAGTAGTCCCTCGACAGGGATATTCTACGAGCAGTACTTC. This encodes CASSPSTGIFYEQYF.

The J gene is TRBJ2-7, the V gene TRBV5-5, with TRBD2 as a possible D gene (5 bases). Germline CDR1 and CDR2: SGHKS and YYEKEE (reference sequence). V lost 3 bases, J lost 2 bases, and 15 bases lay in between. The CDR3 totals 15 residues. CDR3 protein: CASSSAPQRAYEQYF. CDR3 coding DNA: TGTGCCAGCAGCTCGGCCCCGCAGAGGGCCTACGAGCAGTACTTC.

This CDR3 is CASSHTDTQYF. The CDR3 DNA follows: TGTGCCAGTAGCCACACAGATACGCAGTATTTT. The chain joins TRBV7-2 to TRBJ2-3; D gene unclear. This CDR3 is 11 amino acids long. With 9 bases removed from V and 2 bases from J, the gap between germline ends came to 6 bases. Germline values: CDR1 SGHTA, CDR2 FQGNSA.

The chain recombines TRBV7-8 with TRBJ2-1; the D gene is possibly TRBD1 (5 bases). This CDR3 spans 14 amino acids. Germline loops: CDR1 SGHVS, CDR2 FQNEAQ. The V end lost 3 bases, the J end lost 1 base, and 7 bases lay between the germline ends. CDR3 sequence: CASSLQGSYNEQFF. CDR3 nucleotide sequence: TGTGCCAGCAGCTTGCAGGGATCCTACAATGAGCAGTTCTTC.